This TCR beta chain was sequenced during a study of blood T cells in healthy people across ages. With a J-beta primer mix and a sample-barcoded 5' primer, a second PCR ran 7 to 11 cycles. Individual samples furnished no less than 2.5 million CDR3-containing paired-end reads apiece. In TCRdb, the 5' RACE reads were re-called with MiXCR into one record per CDR3 protein. This table holds about 1 million distinct CDR3 sequences, under 45% found once. In its sample, this clonotype was seen a few times. After removal of 3 bases from V and 6 bases from J, the junction contained 12 bases not matched to a gene. This CDR3 spans 18 amino acids. CDR1 and CDR2 (germline): SGHNT, YYREEE (reference sequence).

The source material was blood. This clonotype was sampled from a woman aged 55-70 years in good health. V and J are TRBV5-4 and TRBJ1-6, with TRBD1 matching 10 bases. The CDR3 reads CASSSTRQGAIGNSPLHF. CDR3 coding DNA: TGTGCCAGCAGCTCAACTCGACAGGGGGCGATTGGTAATTCACCCCTCCACTTT.